Listed below are T cell receptor beta chains from one sample, sequenced in a study of beta chain features in type 1 diabetes. Data came from immunoSEQ multiplex PCR; TCRdb stores just in-frame clones and leaves some out. The profile shows some 900,000 clones, roughly 16% of them singletons. Sample: naive CD4+ T cells from blood. The receptors here all came from a woman in her late teens or twenties in good health. Each CDR3 is given with its conserved first and last residue. The D gene is left open where the match is weak. Size tells how often a clone was seen (once, few, many) or the class of an expanded clone, and some rows leave it out.

>TRBJ2-7|NA|TRBV5-4|TRBD1
TGTGCCAGCAGCCGACAGGGGGCCCCTGAGCAGTACTTC
CASSRQGAPEQYF
>TRBJ2-5|few|TRBV28|TRBD1
TGTGCCAGCAGTTTTACAGGGGGCTTGAAGACCCAGTACTTC
CASSFTGGLKTQYF
>TRBJ2-7|NA|TRBV28|NA
TGTGCCAGCAGCAGTGGAGCACTAGATCGCTACGAGCAGTACTTC
CASSSGALDRYEQYF
>TRBJ2-7|few|TRBV19|NA
TGTGCCAGTAGTATCGGGCCCGGTGGCGAGCAGTACTTC
CASSIGPGGEQYF
>TRBJ2-5|few|TRBV4-2|NA
TGTGCCAGCAGCCAAGAACCGCGGGGCAGGGGAAGGGAGACCCAGTACTTC
CASSQEPRGRGRETQYF
>TRBJ2-7|NA|TRBV10-3|NA
TGTGCCATCACCCGGACATACGGGGACTACGAGCAGTACTTC
CAITRTYGDYEQYF
>TRBJ2-1|few|TRBV7-2|NA
TGTGCCAGCAGCCAAGCCAGGGACAATGAGCAGTTCTTC
CASSQARDNEQFF
>TRBJ2-2|NA|TRBV4-2|NA
TGTGCCAGCAGCCAAACGAGGGCCGGGGAGCTGTTTTTT
CASSQTRAGELFF
>TRBJ1-1|few|TRBV10-3|NA
TGTGCCATCAGTGAGTCGAGTGTGGAGAACACTGAAGCTTTCTTT
CAISESSVENTEAFF
>TRBJ2-1|NA|TRBV28|NA
TGTGCCAGCAGCCGAGATCCTACTAGGACGTTGGAGTTCTTC
CASSRDPTRTLEFF
>TRBJ2-5|few|TRBV7-3|NA
TGTGCCAGCAGCCCGCAAACTAGCATAAAGACCCAGTACTTC
CASSPQTSIKTQYF
>TRBJ1-2|few|TRBV2|TRBD1
TGTGCCAGCAGTATGGACAGGGAGCTGGTCTACACCTTC
CASSMDRELVYTF
>TRBJ1-2|NA|TRBV27|NA
TGTGCCAGCAGTAGGGGGTACAGAGTAGCTAACTATGGCTACACCTTC
CASSRGYRVANYGYTF
>TRBJ2-5|few|TRBV5-1|NA
TGCGCCAGCAGCTTGGCCCAAGAGACCCAGTACTTC
CASSLAQETQYF
>TRBJ1-2|few|TRBV5-5|NA
TGTGCCAGCAGCCCCACCCCGGGGGACGCCTATGGCTACACCTTC
CASSPTPGDAYGYTF
>TRBJ2-1|few|TRBV10-1|NA
TGCGCCAGCAGTGAGTCGGGGCGGGATGGAGGTGAGCAGTTCTTC
CASSESGRDGGEQFF
>TRBJ2-5|once|TRBV6-1|TRBD2
TGTGCCAGCAGGCTAGCGGGAGGACCCCAAGAGACCCAGTACTTC
CASRLAGGPQETQYF
>TRBJ1-3|NA|TRBV14|NA
TGTGCCAGCAGCCAGGCTGGAAACACCATATATTTT
CASSQAGNTIYF